This T cell receptor beta chain was sequenced for a study of T-cell reconstitution after alpha-beta-depleted transplantation in children. The library targeted TCRbeta and was prepared with unique molecular identifiers. TCRdb redid the calling of the PCR reads with MiXCR, one entry per CDR3 protein. The repertoire holds around 78,000 distinct CDR3 sequences, with just under 7.5% as singletons. CDR3 length: 11 residues. The germline V gene encodes CDR1 SGHRS and CDR2 YFSETQ. With 3 bases removed from V and 6 bases from J, the gap between germline ends came to 7 bases. This clonotype was seen ten or more times.

The rearrangement joins TRBV5-1 to TRBJ2-7; D gene ambiguous. The TCR was taken from a human donor who donated a stem cell graft to a child with acute lymphoblastic leukemia. The sequencing here drew on PBMCs from the stem cell graft donor, taken from the stem cell graft. The chain's CDR3 is CASSWASEQYF. The CDR3 bases are TGCGCCAGCAGCTGGGCTTCCGAGCAGTACTTC. The entire variable domain, with the rest obtained from reference TRBV5-1 and TRBJ2-7, is as follows: KAGVTQTPRYLIKTRGQQVTLSCSPISGHRSVSWYQQTPGQGLQFLFEYFSETQRNKGNFPGRFSGRQFSNSRSEMNVSTLELGDSALYLCASSWASEQYFGPGTRLTVT.